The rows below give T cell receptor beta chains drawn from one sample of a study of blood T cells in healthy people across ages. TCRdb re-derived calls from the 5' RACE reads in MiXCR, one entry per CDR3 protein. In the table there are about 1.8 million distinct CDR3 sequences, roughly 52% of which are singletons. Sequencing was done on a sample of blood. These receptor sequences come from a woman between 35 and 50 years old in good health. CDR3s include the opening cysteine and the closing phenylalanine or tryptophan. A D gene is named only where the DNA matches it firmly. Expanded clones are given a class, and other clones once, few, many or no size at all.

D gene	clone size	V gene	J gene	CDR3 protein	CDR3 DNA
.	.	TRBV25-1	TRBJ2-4	CTSSAGIAKNIQYF	TGTACCAGCAGCGCGGGGATAGCCAAAAACATTCAGTACTTC
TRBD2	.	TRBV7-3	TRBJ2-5	CASSATSTGETQYF	TGTGCCAGCAGCGCGACTAGCACGGGTGAGACCCAGTACTTC
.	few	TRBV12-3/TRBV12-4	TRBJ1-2	CASSFKGVGTANYGYTF	TGTGCCAGCAGTTTTAAGGGGGTCGGGACCGCTAACTATGGCTACACCTTC
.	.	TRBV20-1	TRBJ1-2	CSARAEADPNYGYTF	TGCAGTGCTAGAGCGGAGGCCGACCCTAACTATGGCTACACCTTC
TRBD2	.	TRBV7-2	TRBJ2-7	CASTQAGGRYEQYF	TGTGCCAGCACTCAAGCGGGGGGTCGGTACGAGCAGTACTTC
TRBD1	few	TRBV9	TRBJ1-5	CASSVGTGSSNQPQHF	TGTGCCAGCAGCGTAGGGACAGGGTCTAGCAATCAGCCCCAGCATTTT
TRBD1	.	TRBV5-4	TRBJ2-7	CASSVEQGFGSYEQYF	TGTGCCAGCAGCGTCGAACAGGGGTTTGGCTCCTACGAGCAGTACTTC
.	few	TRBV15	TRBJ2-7	CATSIPRTHFYEQYF	TGTGCCACCAGCATCCCCAGGACGCACTTCTACGAGCAGTACTTC
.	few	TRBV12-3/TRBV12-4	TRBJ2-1	CASSLRQTSYNEQFF	TGTGCCAGCAGTTTACGGCAAACCTCCTACAATGAGCAGTTCTTC
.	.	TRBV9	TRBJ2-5	CASSVGGGAQETQYF	TGTGCCAGCAGCGTAGGGGGCGGGGCGCAAGAGACCCAGTACTTC
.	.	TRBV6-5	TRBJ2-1	CASQSDNSYNEQFF	TGTGCCAGCCAATCGGACAATTCCTACAATGAGCAGTTCTTC
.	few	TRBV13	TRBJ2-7	CASSLRGHSYEQYF	TGTGCCAGCAGCTTGCGGGGGCACTCCTACGAGCAGTACTTC
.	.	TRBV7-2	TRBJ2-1	CASSLEAYNEQFF	TGTGCCAGCAGCTTAGAAGCTTACAATGAGCAGTTCTTC
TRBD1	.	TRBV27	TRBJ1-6	CASSLSEGTVAYPLHF	TGTGCCAGCAGTTTATCGGAGGGGACAGTCGCTTACCCCCTCCACTTT
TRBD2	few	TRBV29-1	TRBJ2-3	CSVDGAGVGYTQYF	TGCAGCGTTGACGGAGCGGGGGTCGGGTATACGCAGTATTTT
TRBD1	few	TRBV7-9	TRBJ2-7	CASSLEQGKNYEQYF	TGTGCCAGCAGCTTGGAACAGGGGAAAAACTACGAGCAGTACTTC
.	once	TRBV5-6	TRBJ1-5	CASSRTGISSNQPQHF	TGTGCCAGCAGCCGAACAGGGATTAGTAGCAATCAGCCCCAGCATTTT
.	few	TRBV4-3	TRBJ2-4	CASSQNSGQPVGKNIQYF	TGCGCCAGCAGCCAAAATTCCGGGCAGCCGGTCGGCAAAAACATTCAGTACTTC
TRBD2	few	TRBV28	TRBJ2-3	CASSFPSGAYTDTQYF	TGTGCCAGCAGTTTTCCCAGCGGGGCTTACACAGATACGCAGTATTTT
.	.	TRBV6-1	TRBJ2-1	CASSEGSGQQFF	TGTGCCAGCAGTGAAGGGAGTGGACAGCAGTTCTTC
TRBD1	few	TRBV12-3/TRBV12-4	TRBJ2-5	CASSARGRDEQYF	TGTGCCAGCAGTGCGAGGGGGCGCGATGAGCAGTACTTC
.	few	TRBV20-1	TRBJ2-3	CSAGVSSTDTQYF	TGCAGTGCCGGCGTTTCTAGCACAGATACGCAGTATTTT
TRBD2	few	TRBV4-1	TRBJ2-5	CASSQLIAGGLETQYF	TGCGCCAGCAGCCAACTGATAGCGGGGGGGCTTGAGACCCAGTACTTC
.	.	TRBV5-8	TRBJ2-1	CASSPYGGGPGNEQFF	TGTGCCAGCAGCCCCTACGGTGGGGGGCCTGGTAATGAGCAGTTCTTC
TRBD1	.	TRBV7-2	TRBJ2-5	CAFGAGGFQETQYF	TGTGCCTTCGGGGCAGGGGGCTTTCAGGAGACCCAGTACTTC
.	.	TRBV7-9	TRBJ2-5	CASRANILEETQYF	TGTGCCAGCAGGGCCAACATCCTAGAAGAGACCCAGTACTTC
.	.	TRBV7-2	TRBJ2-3	CASEEVGGTQYF	TGTGCCAGTGAGGAGGTGGGGGGTACGCAGTATTTT
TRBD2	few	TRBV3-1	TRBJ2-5	CASSQTVRLAGASGETQYF	TGTGCCAGCAGCCAAACGGTCCGACTAGCGGGGGCCTCGGGAGAGACCCAGTACTTC
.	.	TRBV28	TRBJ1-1	CASSTLGQTEAFF	TGTGCCAGCAGTACCCTCGGACAGACTGAAGCTTTCTTT
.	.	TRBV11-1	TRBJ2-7	CASSLAGRADEQYF	TGTGCCAGCAGCCTAGCTGGCAGGGCTGACGAGCAGTACTTC
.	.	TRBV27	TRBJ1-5	CASRQDRANQPQHF	TGTGCCAGCAGACAGGATCGGGCCAATCAGCCCCAGCATTTT
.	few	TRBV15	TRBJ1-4	CATSESREKLFF	TGTGCCACCAGTGAAAGTAGAGAAAAACTGTTTTTT
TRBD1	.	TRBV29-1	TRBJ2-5	CSVSTGGVGETQYF	TGCAGCGTTTCAACAGGGGGCGTAGGAGAGACCCAGTACTTC
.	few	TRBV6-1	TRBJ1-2	CASWEGGKGYTF	TGTGCCAGCTGGGAGGGGGGGAAAGGCTACACCTTC
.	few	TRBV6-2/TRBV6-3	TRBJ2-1	CASSRTGENTEQFF	TGTGCCAGCAGTCGCACGGGGGAGAACACTGAGCAGTTCTTC
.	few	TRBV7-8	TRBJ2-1	CASSLSSFGDLYNEQFF	TGTGCCAGCAGCTTGTCGAGTTTCGGGGACTTGTACAATGAGCAGTTCTTC
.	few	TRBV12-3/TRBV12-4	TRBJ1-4	CASSSRDSRIEKLFF	TGTGCCAGCAGTAGTCGGGACTCACGGATTGAAAAACTGTTTTTT
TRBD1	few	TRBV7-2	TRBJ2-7	CASSLALDRGLYEQYF	TGTGCCAGCAGCTTAGCTTTGGACAGGGGCCTCTACGAGCAGTACTTC
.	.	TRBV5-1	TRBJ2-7	CASRRSVNSYEQYF	TGCGCCAGCAGGAGGTCCGTCAATTCCTACGAGCAGTACTTC
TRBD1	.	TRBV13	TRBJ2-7	CASTAGGQGAYEQYF	TGTGCCAGCACCGCCGGGGGACAGGGGGCTTACGAGCAGTACTTC
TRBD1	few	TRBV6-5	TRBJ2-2	CASSRDRDTGELFF	TGTGCCAGCAGTCGGGACAGAGACACCGGGGAGCTGTTTTTT
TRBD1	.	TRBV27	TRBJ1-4	CASSLRGGAGATNEKLFF	TGTGCCAGCAGTCTACGAGGGGGCGCGGGTGCAACTAATGAAAAACTGTTTTTT
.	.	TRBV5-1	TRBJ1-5	CASSPGPVIGQPQHF	TGCGCCAGCAGCCCCGGGCCAGTGATCGGTCAGCCCCAGCATTTT
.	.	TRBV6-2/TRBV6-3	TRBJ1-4	CAGRNKEVGKLFF	TGTGCCGGCCGAAACAAGGAGGTCGGAAAACTGTTTTTT
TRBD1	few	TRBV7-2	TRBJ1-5	CASSFRQGDQPQHF	TGTGCCAGCAGTTTCAGACAGGGGGACCAGCCCCAGCATTTT